A selection of T cell receptor beta chains follows, all from one sample in a study of molecular identifiers for immune sequencing clone quantification. TCRdb independently ran MiXCR on the PCR reads; one entry per CDR3 protein. Of around 480,000 distinct CDR3 sequences in the sample, roughly a fifth were seen once. The material sequenced was naive CD8+ T cells from blood, with Jurkat cell RNA spiked in. The origin of the receptors is a human donor in good health. Some libraries in this study had Jurkat cell RNA spiked in. Both conserved end residues are trimmed from each CDR3. Only some rows state a clone size, as once, few, many or a class for expanded clones.

size,J,V,CDR3
few,TRBJ1-4,TRBV5-1,ARRTGVTNEKLF
many,TRBJ2-7,TRBV7-9,ASSRVGGTESYEQY
-,TRBJ2-7,TRBV6-5,ASSYSGAPSYEQY
many,TRBJ2-7,TRBV5-6,ASSGGGGNYEQY
once,TRBJ2-7,TRBV4-3,ASSQQDSIAYEQY
-,TRBJ2-3,TRBV20-1,SAQAGAIDTQY
many,TRBJ2-2,TRBV29-1,SVAHKREGGTGELF
many,TRBJ2-3,TRBV10-2,ASSVGPPGDGTDTQY
few,TRBJ2-1,TRBV4-2,ASSQDQGAVNEQF
many,TRBJ2-2,TRBV6-5,ASSYDWTENTGELF
few,TRBJ2-5,TRBV11-2,ASSLGDMGEQETQY
-,TRBJ1-5,TRBV6-2/TRBV6-3,ASSYSGTGGFSQPQH
-,TRBJ2-3,TRBV12-3/TRBV12-4,ASKPGGREDTQY
few,TRBJ2-5,TRBV4-3,ASSQDWASGGHQETQY
-,TRBJ1-5,TRBV4-3,ASSHDAGYNQPQH
few,TRBJ1-1,TRBV19,ASMWYPGNTEAF
-,TRBJ2-7,TRBV12-3/TRBV12-4,ASNQGGDEQY
many,TRBJ2-7,TRBV7-2,ASSLGILPGNEQY